What follows describes a single T cell receptor (beta chain). The sample holds a few counts of this clonotype. No antigen is known for it. No much larger clone exists at a distance of one base, and base qualities are not known. V loses 5 bases, J loses 7 bases, and the germline ends lie 9 bases apart. The CDR3 runs 13 amino acids, cysteine and phenylalanine included. The entry retains the CDR3 DNA only, 39 bases that are in frame from base 1. The germline V gene specifies MNHNS as CDR1 and SASEGT as CDR2. The sample is drawn from a study of response to subunit inactivated influenza vaccine (dated by TCRdb to the late 2010s). General notes on the study: To follow how T cells responded to a trivalent subunit inactivated influenza vaccine, the researchers relied on deep quantitative profiling of the T cell receptor repertoire.

The library was produced with RT-PCR. Instrument used: Illumina HiSeq 2500. The public reads were quality trimmed at Q25 with fastp and then assembled into clones with MiXCR by TCRdb, keeping productive beta chains. Each CDR3 protein appears once, grouped with its most common genes and DNA. For this sample there are some 850,000 distinct CDR3 sequences; around 20% appear just once. The ten largest clones take up approximately 11% of the sample. General study outcomes and caveats: It was suggested by the authors that each seasonal influenza vaccination may recruit only a limited number of new T cells.

The rearranged segments are TRBV6-1 and TRBJ1-6, with a tentative D gene TRBD1 over 5 matching bases. The sample consisted of PBMCs from blood, taken roughly 5 days after vaccination. This TCR derives from a man aged 45-65 years who received an inactivated influenza vaccine. Donor details come from another sample of the same person, matched by shared clones. This receptor carries the CDR3 CASSRQLNSPLHF. The sequenced DNA is TGTGCCAGCAGTAGACAGCTGAATTCACCCCTCCACTTT.